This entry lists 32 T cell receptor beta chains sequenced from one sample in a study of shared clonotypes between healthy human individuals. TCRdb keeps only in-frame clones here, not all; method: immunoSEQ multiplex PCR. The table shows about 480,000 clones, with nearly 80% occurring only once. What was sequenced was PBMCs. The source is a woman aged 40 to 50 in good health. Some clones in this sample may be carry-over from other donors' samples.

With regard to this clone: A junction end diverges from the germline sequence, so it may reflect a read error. CDR3 residues: CAITGQGGASSEQYF. CDR3 nucleotides: TGTGCCATCACTGGGCAAGGGGGCGCATCCTCCGAGCAGTACTTC. The J gene is TRBJ2-7, the V gene TRBV10-3, with TRBD1 matching 7 bases. CDR1 is ENHRY and CDR2 is SYGVKD in the germline V gene. The CDR3 spans 15 residues.

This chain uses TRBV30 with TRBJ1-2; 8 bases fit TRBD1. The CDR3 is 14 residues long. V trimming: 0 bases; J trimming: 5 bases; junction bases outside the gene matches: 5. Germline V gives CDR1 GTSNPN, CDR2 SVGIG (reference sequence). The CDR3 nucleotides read TGTGCCTGGAGTGTAGCACAGGGGGATTATGGCTACACCTTC. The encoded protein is CAWSVAQGDYGYTF. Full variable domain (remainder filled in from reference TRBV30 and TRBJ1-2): SQTIHQWPATLVQPVGSPLSLECTVEGTSNPNLYWYRQAAGRGLQLLFYSVGIGQISSEVPQNLSASRPQDRQFILSSKKLLLSDSGFYLCAWSVAQGDYGYTFGSGTRLTVV.

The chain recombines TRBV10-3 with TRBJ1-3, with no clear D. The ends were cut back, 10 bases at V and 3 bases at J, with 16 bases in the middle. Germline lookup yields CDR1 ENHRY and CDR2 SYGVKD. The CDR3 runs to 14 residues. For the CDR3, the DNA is TGTGCCACCCGCCCATCCGATGATGGAAACACCATATATTTT. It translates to CATRPSDDGNTIYF.

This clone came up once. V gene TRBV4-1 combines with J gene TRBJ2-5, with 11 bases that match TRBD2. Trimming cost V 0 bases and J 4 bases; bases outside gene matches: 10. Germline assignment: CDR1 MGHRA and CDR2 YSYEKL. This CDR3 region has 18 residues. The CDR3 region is CASSQDLVAGGGGETQYF. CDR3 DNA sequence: TGCGCCAGCAGCCAAGATTTAGTAGCGGGAGGGGGGGGAGAGACCCAGTACTTC.

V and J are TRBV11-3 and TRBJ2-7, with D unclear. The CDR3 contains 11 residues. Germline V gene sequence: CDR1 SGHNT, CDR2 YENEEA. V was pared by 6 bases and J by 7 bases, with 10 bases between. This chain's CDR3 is CASSELSEQYF. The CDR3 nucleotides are TGTGCCAGCAGTGAATTGAGTGAGCAGTACTTC.

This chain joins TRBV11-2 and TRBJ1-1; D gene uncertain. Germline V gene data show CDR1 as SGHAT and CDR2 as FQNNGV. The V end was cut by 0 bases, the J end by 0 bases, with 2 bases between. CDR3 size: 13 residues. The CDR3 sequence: CASSLELNTEAFF. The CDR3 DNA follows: TGTGCCAGCAGCTTAGAACTGAACACTGAAGCTTTCTTT.

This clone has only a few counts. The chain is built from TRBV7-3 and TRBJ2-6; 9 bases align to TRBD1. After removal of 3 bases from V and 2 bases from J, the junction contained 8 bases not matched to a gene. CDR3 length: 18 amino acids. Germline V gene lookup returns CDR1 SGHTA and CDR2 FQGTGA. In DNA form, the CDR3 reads TGTGCCAGCAGCTTCTCCGGGACAGGGACAACTGGGGCCAACGTCCTGACTTTC. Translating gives CASSFSGTGTTGANVLTF.

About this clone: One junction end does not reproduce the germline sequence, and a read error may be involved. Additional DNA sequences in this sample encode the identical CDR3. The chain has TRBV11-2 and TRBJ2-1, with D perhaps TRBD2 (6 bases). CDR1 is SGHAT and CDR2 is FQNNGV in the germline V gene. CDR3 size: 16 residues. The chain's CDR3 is CASSPSADIGDNEQFF. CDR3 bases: TGCGCCAGCAGCCCTAGCGCGGACATAGGGGACAATGAGCAGTTCTTC.

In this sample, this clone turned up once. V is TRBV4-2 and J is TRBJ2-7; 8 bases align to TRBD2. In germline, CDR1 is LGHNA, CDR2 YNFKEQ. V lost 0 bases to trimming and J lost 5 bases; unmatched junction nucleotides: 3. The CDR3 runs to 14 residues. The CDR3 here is CASSQDYGRDEQYF. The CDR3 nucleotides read TGTGCCAGCAGCCAAGATTACGGGAGGGACGAGCAGTACTTC.

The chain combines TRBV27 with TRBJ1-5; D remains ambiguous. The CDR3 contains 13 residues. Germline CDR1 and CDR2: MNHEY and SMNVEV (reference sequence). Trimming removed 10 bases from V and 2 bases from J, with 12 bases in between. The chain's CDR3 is CATPQDGNQPQHF. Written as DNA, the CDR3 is TGTGCCACCCCTCAGGATGGCAATCAGCCCCAGCATTTT.

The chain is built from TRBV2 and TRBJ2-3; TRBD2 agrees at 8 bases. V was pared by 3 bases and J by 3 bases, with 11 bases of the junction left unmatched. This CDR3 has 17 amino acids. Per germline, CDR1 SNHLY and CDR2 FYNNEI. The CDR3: CASSDVAGLGKTDTQYF. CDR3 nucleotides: TGTGCCAGCAGTGATGTAGCGGGACTGGGGAAGACAGATACGCAGTATTTT.

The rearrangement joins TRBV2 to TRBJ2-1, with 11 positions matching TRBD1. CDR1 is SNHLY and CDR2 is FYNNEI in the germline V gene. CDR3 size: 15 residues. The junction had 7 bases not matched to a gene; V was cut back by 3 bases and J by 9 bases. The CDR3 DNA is TGTGCCAGCAGTGAGCGGGGACAGGGGGTAGGTGAGCAGTTCTTC. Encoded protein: CASSERGQGVGEQFF.

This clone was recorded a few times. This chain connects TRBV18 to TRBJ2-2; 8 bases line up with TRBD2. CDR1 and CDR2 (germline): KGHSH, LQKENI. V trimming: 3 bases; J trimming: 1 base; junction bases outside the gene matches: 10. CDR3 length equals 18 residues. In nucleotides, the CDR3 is TGTGCCAGCTCACCGAGGTCTGGACTAGCTGGGAACACCGGGGAGCTGTTTTTT. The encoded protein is CASSPRSGLAGNTGELFF. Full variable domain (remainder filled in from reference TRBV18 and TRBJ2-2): NAGVMQNPRHLVRRRGQEARLRCSPMKGHSHVYWYRQLPEEGLKFMVYLQKENIIDESGMPKERFSAEFPKEGPSILRIQQVVRGDSAAYFCASSPRSGLAGNTGELFFGEGSRLTVL.

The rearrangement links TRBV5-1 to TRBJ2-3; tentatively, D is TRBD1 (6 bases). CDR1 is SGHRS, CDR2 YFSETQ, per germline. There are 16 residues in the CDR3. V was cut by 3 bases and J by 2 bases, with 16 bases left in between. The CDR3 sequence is CASSSDGTPNTDTQYF. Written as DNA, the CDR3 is TGCGCCAGCAGCTCCGATGGGACACCGAACACAGATACGCAGTATTTT.

In nucleotides, the CDR3 is TGTGCCAGCAGTTACCCAACGGGACTAGCGGGAGCGGGCAGCTCCTACAATGAGCAGTTCTTC. This gives the protein CASSYPTGLAGAGSSYNEQFF. This sequence joins TRBV28 and TRBJ2-1, with 14 positions matching TRBD2. The V and J ends lost 4 bases and 0 bases, in that order; junction bases with no gene match: 14. In germline, CDR1 is MDHEN, CDR2 SYDVKM. The CDR3 sequence is 21 residues long.

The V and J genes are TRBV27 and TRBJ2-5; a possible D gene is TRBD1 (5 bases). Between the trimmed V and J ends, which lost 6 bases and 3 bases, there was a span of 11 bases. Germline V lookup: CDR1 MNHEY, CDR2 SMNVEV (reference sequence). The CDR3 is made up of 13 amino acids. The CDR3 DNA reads TGTGCCAGCAGCGGATTCAGGGAAGAGACCCAGTACTTC. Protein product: CASSGFREETQYF.

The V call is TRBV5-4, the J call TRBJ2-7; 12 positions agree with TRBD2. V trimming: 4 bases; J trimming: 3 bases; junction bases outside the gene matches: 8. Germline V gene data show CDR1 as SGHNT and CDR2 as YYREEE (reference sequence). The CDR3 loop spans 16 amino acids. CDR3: CASSPRLAGVDYEQYF. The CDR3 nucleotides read TGTGCCAGCAGCCCAAGACTAGCGGGAGTGGACTACGAGCAGTACTTC.

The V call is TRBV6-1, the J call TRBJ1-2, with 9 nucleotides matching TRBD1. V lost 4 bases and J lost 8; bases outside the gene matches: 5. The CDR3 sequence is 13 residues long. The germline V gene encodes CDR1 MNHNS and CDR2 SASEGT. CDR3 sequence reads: CASSVQGARGYTF. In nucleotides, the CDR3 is TGTGCCAGCAGTGTACAGGGGGCGCGGGGCTACACCTTC.

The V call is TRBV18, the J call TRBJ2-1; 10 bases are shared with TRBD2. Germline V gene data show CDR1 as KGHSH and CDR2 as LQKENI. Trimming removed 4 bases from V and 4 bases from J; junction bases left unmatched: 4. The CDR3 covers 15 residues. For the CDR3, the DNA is TGTGCCAGCTCACTGCCAGCGGGAGGGTACAATGAGCAGTTCTTC. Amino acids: CASSLPAGGYNEQFF.

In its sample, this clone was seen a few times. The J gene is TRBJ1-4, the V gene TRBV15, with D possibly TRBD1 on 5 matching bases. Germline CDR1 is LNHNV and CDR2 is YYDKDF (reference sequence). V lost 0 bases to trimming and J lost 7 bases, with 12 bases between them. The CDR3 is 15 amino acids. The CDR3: CATSRDFQGGEKLFF. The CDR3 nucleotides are TGTGCCACCAGCAGAGATTTTCAGGGCGGTGAAAAACTGTTTTTT. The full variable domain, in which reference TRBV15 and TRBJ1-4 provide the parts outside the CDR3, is DAMVIQNPRYQVTQFGKPVTLSCSQTLNHNVMYWYQQKSSQAPKLLFHYYDKDFNNEADTPDNFQSRRPNTSFCFLDIRSPGLGDTAMYLCATSRDFQGGEKLFFGSGTQLSVL.

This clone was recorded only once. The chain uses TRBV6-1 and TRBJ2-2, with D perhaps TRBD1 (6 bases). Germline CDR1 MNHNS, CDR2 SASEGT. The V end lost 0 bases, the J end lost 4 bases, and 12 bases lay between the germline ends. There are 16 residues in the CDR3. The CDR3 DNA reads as TGTGCCAGCAGTGAAGCGCTCGTAGGGGGCACCGGGGAGCTGTTTTTT. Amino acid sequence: CASSEALVGGTGELFF.

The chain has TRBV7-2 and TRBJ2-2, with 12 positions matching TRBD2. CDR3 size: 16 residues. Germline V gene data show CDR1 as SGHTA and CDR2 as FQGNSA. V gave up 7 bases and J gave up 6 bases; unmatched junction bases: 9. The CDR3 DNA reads TGTGCCAGCACCCAGTGGACTAGCGGGATGGCCGGGGAGCTGTTTTTT. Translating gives CASTQWTSGMAGELFF.

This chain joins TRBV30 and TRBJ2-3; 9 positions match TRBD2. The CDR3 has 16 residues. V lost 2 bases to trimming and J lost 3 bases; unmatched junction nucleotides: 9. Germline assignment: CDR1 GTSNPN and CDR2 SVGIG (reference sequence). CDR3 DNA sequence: TGTGCCTGGAGTCTGATAGCGGGAGTGTGGACAGATACGCAGTATTTT. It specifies CAWSLIAGVWTDTQYF.

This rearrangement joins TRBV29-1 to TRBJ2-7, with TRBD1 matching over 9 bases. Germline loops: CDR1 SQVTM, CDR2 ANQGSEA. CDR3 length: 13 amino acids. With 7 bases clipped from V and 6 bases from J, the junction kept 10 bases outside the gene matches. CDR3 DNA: TGCAGCGCCACGACGGGACAGGGCTCCGAGCAGTACTTC. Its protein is CSATTGQGSEQYF.

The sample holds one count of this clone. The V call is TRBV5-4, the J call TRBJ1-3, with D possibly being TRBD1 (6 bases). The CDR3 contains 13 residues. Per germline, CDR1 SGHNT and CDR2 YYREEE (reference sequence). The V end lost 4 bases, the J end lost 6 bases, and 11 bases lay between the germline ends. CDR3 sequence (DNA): TGTGCCAGCAGCGACAACAGGGAAAACACCATATATTTT. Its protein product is CASSDNRENTIYF.

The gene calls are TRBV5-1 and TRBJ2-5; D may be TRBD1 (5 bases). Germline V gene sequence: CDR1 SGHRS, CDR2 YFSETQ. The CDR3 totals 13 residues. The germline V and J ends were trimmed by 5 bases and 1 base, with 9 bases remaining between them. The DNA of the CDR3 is TGCGCCAGCAGGTCTGACAGCCAAGAGACCCAGTACTTC. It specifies CASRSDSQETQYF.

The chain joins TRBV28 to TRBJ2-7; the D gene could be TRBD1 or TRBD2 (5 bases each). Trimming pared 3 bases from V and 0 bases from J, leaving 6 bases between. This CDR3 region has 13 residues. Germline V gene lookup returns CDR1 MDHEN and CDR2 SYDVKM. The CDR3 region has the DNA TGTGCCAGCAGTTTCGGGGCCTCCTACGAGCAGTACTTC. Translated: CASSFGASYEQYF.

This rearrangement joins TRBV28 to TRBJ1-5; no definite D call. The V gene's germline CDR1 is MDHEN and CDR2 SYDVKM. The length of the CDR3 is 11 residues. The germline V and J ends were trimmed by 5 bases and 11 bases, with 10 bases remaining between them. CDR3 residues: CASSQVVSQHF. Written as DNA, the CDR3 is TGTGCCAGCAGTCAGGTGGTGTCCCAGCATTTT.

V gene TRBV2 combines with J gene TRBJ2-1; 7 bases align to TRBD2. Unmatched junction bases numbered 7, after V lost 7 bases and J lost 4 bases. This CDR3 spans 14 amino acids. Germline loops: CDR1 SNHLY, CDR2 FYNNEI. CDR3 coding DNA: TGTGCCAGCACCTCTAGCGGAGCGTACAATGAGCAGTTCTTC. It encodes CASTSSGAYNEQFF. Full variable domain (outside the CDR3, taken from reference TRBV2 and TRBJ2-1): EPEVTQTPSHQVTQMGQEVILRCVPISNHLYFYWYRQILGQKVEFLVSFYNNEISEKSEIFDDQFSVERPDGSNFTLKIRSTKLEDSAMYFCASTSSGAYNEQFFGPGTRLTVL.

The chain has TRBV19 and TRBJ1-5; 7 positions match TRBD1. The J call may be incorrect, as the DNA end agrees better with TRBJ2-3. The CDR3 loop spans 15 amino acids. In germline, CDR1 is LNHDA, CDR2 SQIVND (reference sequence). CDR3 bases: TGTGCCAGTAGTATATCTCAGGGACAGTTGCAGCCCCAGTATTTT. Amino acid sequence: CASSISQGQLQPQYF.

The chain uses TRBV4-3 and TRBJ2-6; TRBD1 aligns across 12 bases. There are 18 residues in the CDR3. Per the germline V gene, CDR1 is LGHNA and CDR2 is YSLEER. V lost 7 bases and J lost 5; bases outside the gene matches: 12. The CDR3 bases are TGCGCCAGCACCCGGGGGGGACAGGGGGCGCGGCGGGCCAACGTCCTGACTTTC. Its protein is CASTRGGQGARRANVLTF.

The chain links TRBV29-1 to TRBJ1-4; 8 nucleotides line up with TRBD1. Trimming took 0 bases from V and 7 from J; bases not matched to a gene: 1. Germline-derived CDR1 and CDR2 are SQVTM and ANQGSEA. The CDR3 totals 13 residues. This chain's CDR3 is CSVEETGVEKLFF. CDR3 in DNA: TGCAGCGTTGAAGAGACAGGGGTTGAAAAACTGTTTTTT.